The following is a TCR beta chain sequence with its context. Antigen unknown. V was pared by 5 bases and J by 3 bases, with 9 bases of the junction left unmatched. Per germline, CDR1 SGHNT and CDR2 YENEEA. The CDR3 loop spans 15 amino acids. MiXCR, applied by TCRdb to the 5' RACE reads, yields one record per CDR3 protein. Of tens of thousands of distinct CDR3 sequences detected, over 5% appear once; the ten largest clones hold around 4.5%. This sample stems from a study of CD8 T cells in ankylosing spondylitis. Study-wide results and caveats: Significantly higher representation of disease-linked clones was reported for matched ankylosing spondylitis synovial fluid.

The rearrangement links TRBV11-3 to TRBJ1-1; 7 positions agree with TRBD1. Input material: synovial fluid, either unsorted or a sorted T cell fraction (not recorded which). The receptor's source is a male donor with ankylosing spondylitis. For the CDR3, the DNA is TGTGCCAGCAGCCGAAGAACAGGGGAGGACACTGAAGCTTTCTTT. Translated, it gives CASSRRTGEDTEAFF. Full variable domain (rest looked up from reference TRBV11-3 and TRBJ1-1): EAGVVQSPRYKIIEKKQPVAFWCNPISGHNTLYWYLQNLGQGPELLIRYENEEAVDDSQLPKDRFSAERLKGVDSTLKIQPAELGDSAVYLCASSRRTGEDTEAFFGQGTRLTVV.